This is a list of T cell receptor beta chains from one sample in a study of radiotherapy plus CTLA-4 blockade in lung cancer. TCRdb keeps only in-frame clones here, not all; method: immunoSEQ multiplex PCR. The sample shows roughly 54,000 clones, 84% of them seen only once. The sample in question was peripheral blood, obtained from a patient treated with radiotherapy plus ipilimumab. All receptors derive from a human donor with non-small cell lung cancer whose response to radiotherapy plus ipilimumab could not be evaluated. Each CDR3 is given with its conserved first and last residue. Fields, in order: V gene, J gene, D gene, clone size, CDR3 DNA, CDR3 protein. The D gene is left open where the match is weak. Size tells how often a clone was seen (once, few, many) or the class of an expanded clone, and some rows leave it out.

>TRBV2|TRBJ1-5|TRBD1|NA
TGTGCCAGCAGAGTTACAGGGGACAAGCCCCAGCATTTT
CASRVTGDKPQHF
>TRBV7-2|TRBJ2-7|TRBD2|NA
TGTGCCAGCAGCGTCCAAAGCGGGACCTCGGACGAGCAGTACTTC
CASSVQSGTSDEQYF
>TRBV28|TRBJ1-4|NA|NA
TGTGCCAGCAGTGGGGGAGGGGGACGGGAAGAAAAACTGTTTTTT
CASSGGGGREEKLFF
>TRBV6-6|TRBJ2-2|TRBD1|NA
TGTGCCAGCAGTTTCACAGGGGAGCCCGGGGAGCTGTTTTTT
CASSFTGEPGELFF
>TRBV9|TRBJ2-2|NA|NA
TGTGCCAGCAGCGTAGGGGCAGGAATCCCCGGGGAGCTGTTTTTT
CASSVGAGIPGELFF
>TRBV5-1|TRBJ2-3|TRBD2|NA
TGCGCCAGCAGCTACCGACTAGCTGGTAGCACAGATACGCAGTATTTT
CASSYRLAGSTDTQYF
>TRBV9|TRBJ1-2|TRBD1|few
TGTGCCAGCAGCCCTGGACAGGTTAGGTATGGCTACACCTTC
CASSPGQVRYGYTF
>TRBV4-2|TRBJ2-4|TRBD2|NA
TGTGCCAGCAGCCAAGATCTATACGGACTAGCGGGGGGAAACATTCAGTACTTC
CASSQDLYGLAGGNIQYF
>TRBV23-1|TRBJ2-2|NA|NA
TGCGCCAGCAGTCAAGAGGAGGGGACCGGGGAGCTGTTTTTT
CASSQEEGTGELFF
>TRBV15|TRBJ1-2|TRBD1|medium-sized
TGTGCCACCAGTGGGACAGGGAACTATGGCTACACCTTC
CATSGTGNYGYTF
>TRBV5-1|TRBJ2-3|TRBD2|NA
TGCGCCAGCACAGCTAGCGGGACCAGCACAGATACGCAGTATTTT
CASTASGTSTDTQYF
>TRBV30|TRBJ2-7|TRBD2|NA
TGTGCCTGGAGTGTGCCTAGCGGCTCCTACGAGCAGTACTTC
CAWSVPSGSYEQYF
>TRBV4-1|TRBJ2-7|NA|NA
TGCGCCAGCGCGCGGGGAGCTAGCTACGAGCAGTACTTC
CASARGASYEQYF
>TRBV5-1|TRBJ2-2|NA|NA
TGCGCCAGCAGCTTAGACAGCCGGGTCTCCGGGGAGCTGTTTTTT
CASSLDSRVSGELFF
>TRBV29-1|TRBJ2-1|NA|NA
TGCAGCGTTGTAAGGAGCTCCTACAATGAGCAGTTCTTC
CSVVRSSYNEQFF
>TRBV29-1|TRBJ1-2|TRBD1|NA
TGCAGCGTTGAAGGCAGGGGGCGCGACTATGGCTACACCTTC
CSVEGRGRDYGYTF
>TRBV29-1|TRBJ1-2|NA|NA
TGCAGCGTTGAAGATCAGACAGGAGCCTATGGCTACACCTTC
CSVEDQTGAYGYTF
>TRBV11-2|TRBJ2-7|TRBD1|NA
TGTGCCAGCAGCCCAGGACAGGGCTACGAGCAGTACTTC
CASSPGQGYEQYF
>TRBV5-1|TRBJ2-3|NA|NA
TGCGCCAGCAGCATAGGGGGATCCACCACAGATACGCAGTATTTT
CASSIGGSTTDTQYF
>TRBV9|TRBJ2-7|NA|NA
TGTGCCAGCAGCCAGACTAATTACGAGCAGTACTTC
CASSQTNYEQYF
>TRBV19|TRBJ1-5|TRBD1|once
TGTGCCAGTAGTGATAACAGGGGAAGCAATCAGCCCCAGCATTTT
CASSDNRGSNQPQHF
>TRBV5-4|TRBJ2-4|NA|NA
TGTGCCAGCAGGAACAATGAAAACATTCAGTACTTC
CASRNNENIQYF
>TRBV29-1|TRBJ2-7|TRBD2|NA
TGCAGCGTGAGACTAGCGGGAGGAGGTTTTCACGAGCAGTACTTC
CSVRLAGGGFHEQYF
>TRBV18|TRBJ1-2|TRBD1|NA
TGTGCCAGCTCACCAGGACAGGGGAACTATGGCTACACCTTC
CASSPGQGNYGYTF
>TRBV21-1|TRBJ2-3|NA|NA
TGTGCCAGCGGACAGGGAACCGGCGGGAGTGAGGATACGCAGTATTTT
CASGQGTGGSEDTQYF
>TRBV5-1|TRBJ1-2|NA|NA
TGCGCCAGCAGCTTGGTACCGGGGTATGGCTACACCTTC
CASSLVPGYGYTF
>TRBV4-3|TRBJ2-5|NA|NA
TGCGCCAGCAGCCAGACCGATGGTGGAGGGACCCAGTACTTC
CASSQTDGGGTQYF
>TRBV2|TRBJ2-1|TRBD2|NA
TGTGCCAGCAGTTCCGCTAGCGGAGGTAGGAATGAGCAGTTCTTC
CASSSASGGRNEQFF
>TRBV10-1|TRBJ1-1|NA|once
TGCGCCAGCAGTTACAGGGTCTGGTGGGAACACACTGAAGCTTTCTTT
CASSYRVWWEHTEAFF
>TRBV28|TRBJ1-5|NA|few
TGTGCCAGCAGTCCCTCAGGGTGGTTGAGCAATCAGCCCCAGCATTTT
CASSPSGWLSNQPQHF
>TRBV5-1|TRBJ1-3|NA|NA
TGCGCCAGCAGCTTGGATCCCGGGACTGGAAACACCATATATTTT
CASSLDPGTGNTIYF
>TRBV2|TRBJ1-2|NA|NA
TGTGCTATTGACACCTCTCTAAACTATGGCTACACCTTC
CAIDTSLNYGYTF
>TRBV18|TRBJ1-2|NA|NA
TGTGCCAGCTCACCTGTAGCAGACTATGGCTACACCTTC
CASSPVADYGYTF
>TRBV5-4|TRBJ2-1|NA|NA
TGTGCCAGCAGCTTCGATCCCACCGAGATTGAGCAGTTCTTC
CASSFDPTEIEQFF
>TRBV2|TRBJ2-3|NA|NA
TGTGCCAGCAGTGAAGAGGCGGGAAGGTTAGATACGCAGTATTTT
CASSEEAGRLDTQYF
>TRBV28|TRBJ1-2|NA|NA
TGTGCCAGCAGTTCCCCCGCAGGGTCTCATGGCTACACCTTC
CASSSPAGSHGYTF
>TRBV4-3|TRBJ2-7|NA|NA
TGCGCCAGCAGCCAAGATAGATGGGCCAACTACGAGCAGTACTTC
CASSQDRWANYEQYF
>TRBV7-6|TRBJ1-1|NA|NA
TGTGCCAGCAGCTTAGCCCCGGAAAGGGCGGGCGCTGAAGCTTTCTTT
CASSLAPERAGAEAFF
>TRBV7-6|TRBJ2-7|TRBD1|NA
TGTGCCAGCAGCTTAGTTCAGGGGGCCGCCTACGAGCAGTACTTC
CASSLVQGAAYEQYF
>TRBV28|TRBJ1-1|NA|NA
TGTGCCAGCAGTCAAGCCCCAAGGCGGACCCTGAGGGCTGAAGCTTTCTTT
CASSQAPRRTLRAEAFF